Listed below are T cell receptor beta chains from one sample, sequenced in a study of blood T cells in healthy people across ages. TCRdb passed the 5' RACE reads through MiXCR, listing each CDR3 protein once. The sample contains 550,000 to 750,000 distinct CDR3 sequences, about 21% of which appear only once. Sequenced input: blood. All receptors derive from a man in his sixties or seventies in good health. CDR3s include the opening cysteine and the closing phenylalanine or tryptophan. The order of the fields is D gene, V gene, J gene, clone size, CDR3 DNA, CDR3 protein. A D gene is named only where the DNA matches it firmly. For some rows the clone size is stated as once, few or many, or as a class when expanded; others skip it.

TRBD2	TRBV11-1	TRBJ2-1	few	TGTGCCAGCAGCTTAGGGTTGGCTAGCGGGAGAAATGAGCAGTTCTTC	CASSLGLASGRNEQFF
TRBD2	TRBV20-1	TRBJ2-7	NA	TGCAGTGCTAGTATCGGCGGGGGCTCCTACGAGCAGTACTTC	CSASIGGGSYEQYF
NA	TRBV12-3/TRBV12-4	TRBJ2-5	many	TGTGCCAGCAGTTTTGGGGTTAGCGGCAACCAAGAGACCCAGTACTTC	CASSFGVSGNQETQYF
NA	TRBV28	TRBJ2-7	NA	TGTGCCAGCAGTTTACCTAGCCCATCCTCCTACGAGCAGTACTTC	CASSLPSPSSYEQYF
NA	TRBV5-1	TRBJ1-4	NA	TGCGCCAGCAGCCTGGAGGCATCCCGGGTGGGTGAAAAACTGTTTTTT	CASSLEASRVGEKLFF
NA	TRBV3-1	TRBJ2-1	NA	TGTGCCAGCAGCCATCGTCGCACCCGCACTTACAATGAGCAGTTCTTC	CASSHRRTRTYNEQFF
TRBD1	TRBV7-2	TRBJ1-1	few	TGTGCCAGCAGCTCCGTGGGACAGATATACACTGAAGCTTTCTTT	CASSSVGQIYTEAFF
NA	TRBV5-1	TRBJ2-1	few	TGCGCCAGAAAACTCGGGGCGCCCTACAATGAGCAGTTCTTC	CARKLGAPYNEQFF
TRBD1	TRBV20-1	TRBJ2-1	many	TGCAGTGCTCGTACAGGGGCGGCCTACAATGAGCAGTTCTTC	CSARTGAAYNEQFF
NA	TRBV7-9	TRBJ2-5	many	TGTGCCAGCAGCTTAGATAAAGAGACCCAGTACTTC	CASSLDKETQYF
TRBD2	TRBV4-1	TRBJ2-1	few	TGCGCCAGCAGCCAAGACGGGAGGAACAATGAGCAGTTCTTC	CASSQDGRNNEQFF
NA	TRBV24-1	TRBJ2-1	NA	TGTGCCACCAGTGTAGGGGTCCTCTCCTACAATGAGCAGTTCTTC	CATSVGVLSYNEQFF
NA	TRBV28	TRBJ2-6	NA	TGTGCCAGCAGCGAAACAAGGTCATCTGGGGCCAACGTCCTGACTTTC	CASSETRSSGANVLTF
NA	TRBV9	TRBJ2-2	NA	TGTGCCAGCAGCGTAACGGGGTCCCCGGCCGGGGAGCTGTTTTTT	CASSVTGSPAGELFF